This T cell receptor (beta chain) was identified in a study of shared clonotypes between healthy human individuals. Study findings and constraints: A handful of donors showed sharing of about 4.8% of naive CD4 clonotypes. Compared with clonotypes that all four donors shared, non-shared clonotypes had lower generation probabilities.

CD4+ cells yielded CD45RA+ naive and CD45RA-negative memory subsets. The data were produced by immunoSEQ multiplex PCR, yet TCRdb's version contains in-frame clones alone and is incomplete. Of approximately 720,000 clones in the sample, 60% to 80% were seen once. In the case of this clone: As yet, its antigen is unknown.

Germline CDR1 reads MNHNY; CDR2 reads SVGAGI (reference sequence). The V gene lost 5 bases and the J gene lost 8 bases, with 16 bases spanning the gap. The CDR3 loop spans 14 amino acids. The TCR originated in a woman aged 25 to 39 in good health. The rearrangement joins TRBV6-6 to TRBJ1-5; D is perhaps TRBD1 (6 bases). Sequenced material: memory CD4+ T cells sorted from blood. Sample subset: CD45RA-negative fraction. DNA of the CDR3: TGTGCCAGCAGTAAGGGGGGGGTAGTGGAGCCCCAGCATTTT. Amino acid sequence: CASSKGGVVEPQHF.